The entry that follows covers one TCR beta chain sequence. Its antigen is not identified. CDR1 is MDHEN, CDR2 SYDVKM, per germline. Between the trimmed V and J ends, which lost 10 bases and 6 bases, there was a span of 18 bases. This CDR3 spans 13 amino acids. Here immunoSEQ multiplex PCR was the method, and the copy in TCRdb shows in-frame clones only, minus some. The sample consists of tens of thousands of clones, around 97% of them appearing once. The sample comes from a study of cytomegalovirus exposure and HLA in healthy donors. Study results and limitations: According to a subsequent analysis, TCR clusters identified in the first cohort showed a tendency to co-occur across the 100 to 150 validation repertoires.

What was sequenced was PBMCs. The chain is built from TRBV28 and TRBJ2-5; D is possibly TRBD1 (5 bases). This receptor was taken from a man aged 18 to 35 in good health and CMV-seronegative. Here the CDR3 DNA reads TGTGCCACCCGCCAGGGTTCGTTTCAGACCCAGTACTTC. It is translated as CATRQGSFQTQYF.